This passage covers 4 T cell receptor beta chains from one sample sequenced in a study of tumor-infiltrating lymphocytes in primary liver carcinoma. Extraction of RNA together with DNA used about 17-34 mg of unsorted bulk tissue. Total RNA amounting to roughly 480 ng was the source from which TCR beta cDNA was made with a constant-region primer. ARM-PCR was slightly modified, and three nested multiplex PCR rounds with it gave rise to the TCR beta libraries. Two initial PCR rounds of 10 to 11 cycles each paired TRBV1-TRBV30 forward primers with a C-beta reverse primer. MiXCR, run by TCRdb on the multiplex PCR reads, gives a single entry per CDR3 protein. The repertoire holds 50,000 or so distinct CDR3 sequences, with 60% to 80% as singletons. Input material: liver tumor tissue from sampling region 5. The subset here: tumor region T5, tumor centre. The receptors stem from a man aged 35-49 years with primary liver carcinoma and hepatitis B virus infection.

This clonotype was observed a few times. Possible read error: a much larger clone is one base away. The rearrangement links TRBV29-1 to TRBJ2-7; D may be TRBD1 (6 bases). The CDR3 is made up of 11 amino acids. Per the germline V gene, CDR1 is SQVTM and CDR2 is ANQGSEA. The CDR3 DNA is TGCAACGTTGAAGGGGGTCATGAGCGGTACTTC. As protein: CNVEGGHERYF.

There are many counts of this clonotype. V and J are TRBV4-1 and TRBJ2-1; a possible D gene is TRBD2 (6 bases). The CDR3 runs to 15 residues. Trimming stripped 4 bases from V and 7 bases from J, with 17 bases between. Germline V lookup: CDR1 MGHRA, CDR2 YSYEKL. The CDR3 sequence is CASSPNTGVGNEQFF. The CDR3 DNA sequence: TGCGCCAGCAGCCCGAATACGGGGGTGGGAAATGAGCAGTTCTTC.

The CDR3 reads CASCITPQGGAGTEAFF. CDR3 nucleotide sequence: TGTGCCAGCTGTATAACACCACAGGGAGGAGCGGGAACTGAAGCTTTCTTT. The chain joins TRBV28 to TRBJ1-1; possible D gene TRBD1, 6 bases. CDR1 is MDHEN, CDR2 SYDVKM, per germline. Trimming removed 8 bases from V and 5 bases from J, with 27 bases in between. There are 17 residues in the CDR3.

This clonotype was recorded once. The chain uses TRBV29-1 and TRBJ2-5; 9 nucleotides agree with TRBD1. CDR3 size: 15 residues. Germline V gene data show CDR1 as SQVTM and CDR2 as ANQGSEA. The V segment lost 1 base and the J segment 14 bases; nucleotides outside the gene matches: 17. CDR3 sequence (DNA): TGCAGCGTTGAAGCGCACAGGGGGCGAGCAGAGACCCTATACTTC. Translation: CSVEAHRGRAETLYF.